This TCR beta chain emerged from a study of regulatory T cells in long-lasting Graves disease. General study findings and limits: Under persistent disease, TRBV28, TRBJ1-2 and TRBJ2-5 were used preferentially.

The time point: newly diagnosed GD, antithyroid drugs for less than 3 months. TCR sequences were obtained from RNA taken from PBMCs. This clonotype was seen many times. The antigen is undetermined. The CDR3 covers 15 residues. Unmatched junction bases numbered 9, after V lost 4 bases and J lost 3 bases. Germline V gene data show CDR1 as MDHEN and CDR2 as SYDVKM. For TCR beta, libraries came from iRepertoire HTBI primers and Arm-PCR of CDR3 regions. TCRdb analysed the multiplex PCR reads with MiXCR anew, one entry per CDR3 protein. The sample comprises about 430,000 distinct CDR3 sequences, 15% of which are singletons, and approximately 7.8% rests with the top ten. This sample was shared with a second study, whose subject was T cells in Graves' hyperthyroidism and ophthalmopathy. That paper notes: The primer set for the first-round RT-PCR of the TCR CDR3 was HTBI.

The starting material was peripheral blood mononuclear cells (PBMCs), obtained at new diagnosis, from a patient treated with antithyroid drugs. V is TRBV28 and J is TRBJ2-7, with 7 bases aligning to TRBD1. The receptor was derived from a woman between 40 and 55 years old with Graves disease. CDR3 nucleotides: TGTGCCAGCAGTTCGCCCCACAGGGGAAGCTACGAGCAGTACTTC. Protein: CASSSPHRGSYEQYF.